Listed below are T cell receptor beta chains from one sample, sequenced in a study of cytomegalovirus exposure and HLA in healthy donors. Profiling relied on immunoSEQ multiplex PCR, and the TCRdb table lists in-frame clones only, not all of them. This sample has more than 80,000 clones; about four fifths occur once, and the top ten carry 6.1%. The source material was PBMCs. The receptors shown here come from a woman aged 50 to 65 in good health and CMV-seropositive. Each CDR3 is given with its conserved first and last residue. Each record gives: clone size, J gene, V gene, D gene, CDR3 protein, CDR3 DNA. The D gene is left open where the match is weak. Only some rows state a clone size, as once, few, many or a class for expanded clones.

- TRBJ1-1 TRBV5-4 - CASSLNAGMNTEAFF TGTGCCAGCAGCTTGAATGCGGGGATGAACACTGAAGCTTTCTTT
- TRBJ1-3 TRBV28 - CASSLRGGAGDTIYF TGTGCCAGCAGTTTGAGGGGGGGAGCTGGCGACACCATATATTTT
- TRBJ1-4 TRBV9 - CASSPTYFATNEKLFF TGTGCCAGCAGCCCCACCTATTTTGCAACTAATGAAAAACTGTTTTTT
few TRBJ2-5 TRBV11-2 TRBD2 CASSQGTSGYQETQYF TGTGCCAGCAGCCAAGGGACTAGCGGATACCAAGAGACCCAGTACTTC
medium-sized TRBJ2-3 TRBV9 TRBD2 CASSPPDLAGGRTDTQYF TGTGCCAGCAGCCCCCCCGACCTAGCGGGGGGCCGCACAGATACGCAGTATTTT
many TRBJ1-2 TRBV6-4 - CASSASAGDPSYGYTF TGTGCCAGCAGTGCCTCCGCGGGGGACCCTAGCTATGGCTACACCTTC
- TRBJ1-6 TRBV5-6 - CASSSGHLNSPLHF TGTGCCAGCAGCTCGGGACACCTTAATTCACCCCTCCACTTT
- TRBJ2-1 TRBV5-1 TRBD1 CASSSEPGTGPENEQFF TGCGCCAGCAGCTCAGAACCCGGGACAGGGCCCGAGAATGAGCAGTTCTTC
- TRBJ2-7 TRBV19 - CASTPGGAPLEQYF TGTGCCAGTACCCCTGGCGGAGCCCCCCTCGAGCAGTACTTC
few TRBJ2-2 TRBV19 TRBD2 CASNRLGSGGATGELFF TGTGCCAGTAATCGGCTGGGAAGCGGGGGGGCAACCGGGGAGCTGTTTTTT
- TRBJ2-2 TRBV6-1 TRBD1 CASRTGSGELFF TGTGCCAGCAGGACAGGGTCCGGGGAGCTGTTTTTT
- TRBJ2-2 TRBV12-5 - CASGSALSRRGKAGELFF TGTGCTAGTGGATCTGCTTTGTCTCGTCGGGGAAAAGCCGGGGAGCTGTTTTTT
- TRBJ1-2 TRBV30 - CAWSGGGTGRNYGYTF TGTGCCTGGAGTGGAGGGGGAACAGGGAGAAACTATGGCTACACCTTC
- TRBJ1-1 TRBV30 - CAWSEQGNTEAFF TGTGCCTGGAGTGAACAGGGGAACACTGAAGCTTTCTTT
- TRBJ1-6 TRBV9 TRBD1 CASSVGQGLNSPLHF TGTGCCAGCAGCGTAGGACAGGGCCTTAATTCACCCCTCCACTTT
- TRBJ2-2 TRBV7-2 - CASSFAGGLEYGELFF TGTGCCAGCAGCTTCGCCGGGGGACTTGAATACGGGGAGCTGTTTTTT
- TRBJ1-1 TRBV7-2 - CASSFLQGLNTEAFF TGTGCCAGCAGCTTCTTACAGGGATTGAACACTGAAGCTTTCTTT
once TRBJ2-7 TRBV19 TRBD2 CASSPGGPYEQYF TGTGCCAGTAGCCCGGGAGGACCCTACGAGCAGTACTTC
- TRBJ2-3 TRBV5-1 TRBD2 CASSLRLAGGSSTDTQYF TGCGCCAGCAGCTTACGACTAGCGGGGGGCTCTAGCACAGATACGCAGTATTTT
- TRBJ1-3 TRBV2 - CASSEARVNTIYF TGTGCCAGCAGTGAAGCGAGGGTAAACACCATATATTTT
once TRBJ2-7 TRBV28 - CASSLPSGSDSYEQYF TGTGCCAGCAGTTTGCCCTCAGGGTCCGACAGTTACGAGCAGTACTTC
- TRBJ1-1 TRBV2 - CATYRDMNTEAFF TGTGCCACTTACCGGGACATGAACACTGAAGCTTTCTTT
- TRBJ1-1 TRBV15 - CATSRDRVAEAFF TGTGCCACCAGCAGAGATCGGGTTGCCGAAGCTTTCTTT
- TRBJ2-5 TRBV28 TRBD2 CASSFGAGVTRETQYF TGTGCCAGCAGTTTTGGAGCGGGGGTGACCCGAGAGACCCAGTACTTC
- TRBJ1-4 TRBV2 - CASSEWASNEKLFF TGTGCCAGCAGTGAATGGGCCTCTAATGAAAAACTGTTTTTT
few TRBJ1-5 TRBV6-4 - CASSDSSGQPQHF TGTGCCAGCAGTGACTCTAGTGGTCAGCCCCAGCATTTT
few TRBJ1-5 TRBV4-1 - CASSQQRQGNQPQHF TGCGCCAGCAGCCAACAGCGTCAAGGCAATCAGCCCCAGCATTTT
- TRBJ1-4 TRBV6-5 - CASGDPRGGSEKLFF TGTGCCAGCGGCGACCCCCGGGGAGGGAGTGAAAAACTGTTTTTT
- TRBJ1-2 TRBV28 - CASSSKILAGFFMSGYTF TGTGCCAGCAGCTCAAAAATTTTAGCAGGGTTTTTTATGTCTGGCTACACCTTC
few TRBJ2-1 TRBV2 - CASQRGYNEQFF TGTGCCAGCCAGCGTGGGTACAATGAGCAGTTCTTC
few TRBJ2-1 TRBV6-6 TRBD1 CASRWTGGTYNEQFF TGTGCCAGCAGGTGGACAGGGGGGACCTACAATGAGCAGTTCTTC
once TRBJ2-1 TRBV7-9 TRBD1 CASSFPTGGVENEQFF TGTGCCAGCAGCTTCCCGACAGGGGGCGTGGAGAATGAGCAGTTCTTC
- TRBJ2-7 TRBV28 TRBD1 CASSLSGQGRSYEQYF TGTGCCAGCAGTTTATCCGGACAGGGAAGATCCTACGAGCAGTACTTC
few TRBJ1-1 TRBV6-5 - CASTDPGGRTEAFF TGTGCCAGCACCGATCCCGGAGGGAGAACTGAAGCTTTCTTT
- TRBJ2-3 TRBV28 - CASSGGGHTDTQYF TGTGCCAGCAGTGGGGGGGGGCACACAGATACGCAGTATTTT
- TRBJ1-2 TRBV7-8 TRBD1 CASSSDRDRGYGYTF TGTGCCAGCAGCTCCGACCGGGACAGGGGGTATGGCTACACCTTC
- TRBJ1-2 TRBV9 - CASSVGEPNYGYTF TGTGCCAGCAGCGTAGGAGAACCTAACTATGGCTACACCTTC
few TRBJ1-1 TRBV5-6 TRBD1 CASRLDRATEAFF TGTGCCAGCAGGCTAGACAGGGCCACTGAAGCTTTCTTT
- TRBJ1-2 TRBV9 TRBD1 CASSPLRGTANYGYTF TGTGCCAGCAGCCCCCTCCGGGGGACAGCTAACTATGGCTACACCTTC
once TRBJ1-1 TRBV28 - CASRVVEDRLNTEAFF TGTGCCAGCAGAGTAGTAGAGGACAGACTGAACACTGAAGCTTTCTTT
few TRBJ1-3 TRBV18 TRBD1 CASSPNRQGASGNTIYF TGTGCCAGCTCACCTAATAGGCAGGGGGCATCTGGAAACACCATATATTTT
- TRBJ1-2 TRBV9 - CASSAKGVTNYGYTF TGTGCCAGCAGCGCCAAAGGGGTAACTAACTATGGCTACACCTTC
- TRBJ1-2 TRBV5-6 TRBD1 CASSEDRGRANYGYTF TGTGCCAGCAGCGAAGACAGGGGCCGAGCTAACTATGGCTACACCTTC